The rows below give T cell receptor beta chains drawn from one sample of a study of blood T cell repertoires in COVID-19. The table came from immunoSEQ multiplex PCR; TCRdb's copy has only in-frame clones and leaves some out. The sample carries about 240,000 clones, around 87% recorded once. Sequencing was performed on peripheral blood. These receptors were taken from a man aged 60 to 75 who had recovered from COVID-19. The CDR3 runs from the conserved cysteine through the conserved F or W. The order of the fields is V gene, D gene, J gene, clone size, CDR3 DNA, CDR3 protein. D genes are given only for firm matches. A clone size is listed for some rows: how often the clone was seen (once, few, many), or a class if it is expanded.

V gene: TRBV18; D gene: TRBD2; J gene: TRBJ2-1; clone size: .; CDR3 DNA: TGTGCCAGCTCACCTGGGACTACGCAGTTCTTC; CDR3 protein: CASSPGTTQFF
V gene: TRBV7-2; D gene: .; J gene: TRBJ1-1; clone size: .; CDR3 DNA: TGTGCCAGCAGCTTATCCTGGCTAGCTGAAGCTTTCTTT; CDR3 protein: CASSLSWLAEAFF
V gene: TRBV20-1; D gene: .; J gene: TRBJ2-1; clone size: .; CDR3 DNA: TGCAGTGCTGCCTTCGGGGGGCCGGCATTCTTC; CDR3 protein: CSAAFGGPAFF
V gene: TRBV5-4; D gene: .; J gene: TRBJ2-3; clone size: .; CDR3 DNA: TGTGCCAGCAGCTTACAGAGCACAGATACGCAGTATTTT; CDR3 protein: CASSLQSTDTQYF
V gene: TRBV20-1; D gene: TRBD2; J gene: TRBJ2-1; clone size: .; CDR3 DNA: TGCAGTGCTAGTGACGGGACTAGCGGTTACAATGAGCAGTTCTTC; CDR3 protein: CSASDGTSGYNEQFF
V gene: TRBV3-1/TRBV3-2; D gene: TRBD2; J gene: TRBJ2-1; clone size: once; CDR3 DNA: TGTGCCAGCAGCCAAACTAGCGGGGTTTTCAATGAGCAGTTCTTC; CDR3 protein: CASSQTSGVFNEQFF
V gene: TRBV18; D gene: .; J gene: TRBJ1-1; clone size: .; CDR3 DNA: TGTGCCAGTAAAGGGGGTCCTAGGGAGAACACTGAAGCTTTCTTT; CDR3 protein: CASKGGPRENTEAFF
V gene: TRBV7-2; D gene: .; J gene: TRBJ1-4; clone size: .; CDR3 DNA: TGTGCCAGCAGCTTAGTGGGGGGGGTCGGGGAAAAACTGTTTTTT; CDR3 protein: CASSLVGGVGEKLFF
V gene: TRBV14; D gene: TRBD1; J gene: TRBJ1-1; clone size: .; CDR3 DNA: TGTGCCAGCAGCCGAGACAGGGTGAGCACTGAAGCTTTCTTT; CDR3 protein: CASSRDRVSTEAFF
V gene: TRBV5-1; D gene: .; J gene: TRBJ2-6; clone size: .; CDR3 DNA: TGCGCCAGCAGCTTGGACACATCCCGCGGGGCCAACGTCCTGACTTTC; CDR3 protein: CASSLDTSRGANVLTF
V gene: TRBV5-6; D gene: .; J gene: TRBJ2-1; clone size: .; CDR3 DNA: TGTGCCAGCAGCTTACCCAACAGGGACGGTGAGCAGTTCTTC; CDR3 protein: CASSLPNRDGEQFF
V gene: TRBV5-1; D gene: TRBD1; J gene: TRBJ1-5; clone size: .; CDR3 DNA: TGCGCCAGCAGCTTAACTAGGACAGGATTGGATCAGCCCCAGCATTTT; CDR3 protein: CASSLTRTGLDQPQHF
V gene: TRBV19; D gene: TRBD2; J gene: TRBJ2-2; clone size: .; CDR3 DNA: TGTGCCAGTACCCTCGGGACTAGCGGTAACACCGGGGAGCTGTTTTTT; CDR3 protein: CASTLGTSGNTGELFF
V gene: TRBV19; D gene: .; J gene: TRBJ2-2; clone size: .; CDR3 DNA: TGTGCCAGTAGTATTCTGTCCGGGGGGAACACCGGGGAGCTGTTTTTT; CDR3 protein: CASSILSGGNTGELFF
V gene: TRBV4-1; D gene: TRBD1; J gene: TRBJ1-3; clone size: .; CDR3 DNA: TGCGCCAGCAGCGCGGGACAGGGACTGACAAACACCATATATTTT; CDR3 protein: CASSAGQGLTNTIYF
V gene: TRBV15; D gene: .; J gene: TRBJ2-7; clone size: .; CDR3 DNA: TGTGCCACCAGCAGAGCGCTAGTCTCCGAGCAGTACTTC; CDR3 protein: CATSRALVSEQYF
V gene: TRBV19; D gene: TRBD1; J gene: TRBJ2-3; clone size: .; CDR3 DNA: TGTGCCAGTACGGGACAGGGCGCAGATACGCAGTATTTT; CDR3 protein: CASTGQGADTQYF
V gene: TRBV9; D gene: TRBD1; J gene: TRBJ2-6; clone size: .; CDR3 DNA: TGTGCCAGCAGCCCAGGGGGTGTTGTGGCCAACGTCCTGACTTTC; CDR3 protein: CASSPGGVVANVLTF
V gene: TRBV11-2; D gene: .; J gene: TRBJ2-2; clone size: once; CDR3 DNA: TGTGCCAGCGTACGTTCCGGGACTTTGAACACCGGGGAGCTGTTTTTT; CDR3 protein: CASVRSGTLNTGELFF
V gene: TRBV5-6; D gene: TRBD2; J gene: TRBJ2-1; clone size: .; CDR3 DNA: TGTGCCAGCAGGGGAACTAGCGGTTACAATGAGCAGTTCTTC; CDR3 protein: CASRGTSGYNEQFF
V gene: TRBV6-1; D gene: .; J gene: TRBJ1-5; clone size: .; CDR3 DNA: TGTGCCAGCAGTGAAGTAAGGGGAGGGCCGCAGCCCCAGCATTTT; CDR3 protein: CASSEVRGGPQPQHF
V gene: TRBV5-1; D gene: .; J gene: TRBJ1-1; clone size: .; CDR3 DNA: TGCGCCAGCAGCTCCGGAGTGGCGGCTTTCTTT; CDR3 protein: CASSSGVAAFF
V gene: TRBV6-1; D gene: TRBD2; J gene: TRBJ2-4; clone size: .; CDR3 DNA: TGTGCCAGCAGTGGACAGGGATTAGGCCTAGCGGGGATGTTAGACATTCAGTACTTC; CDR3 protein: CASSGQGLGLAGMLDIQYF
V gene: TRBV28; D gene: .; J gene: TRBJ1-3; clone size: few; CDR3 DNA: TGTGCCAGCAGTCTGAACAGGGCGGACACCATATATTTT; CDR3 protein: CASSLNRADTIYF
V gene: TRBV6-1; D gene: TRBD1; J gene: TRBJ1-3; clone size: .; CDR3 DNA: TGTGCCAGCAGTGGACAGGGGGCGTCGTTTGGAAACACCATATATTTT; CDR3 protein: CASSGQGASFGNTIYF
V gene: TRBV6-1; D gene: TRBD1; J gene: TRBJ1-5; clone size: .; CDR3 DNA: TGTGCCAGCAGTGATGGGACAGGTCCCCTCTGGGAGCATTTT; CDR3 protein: CASSDGTGPLWEHF
V gene: TRBV2; D gene: .; J gene: TRBJ1-5; clone size: .; CDR3 DNA: TGTGCCAGCAGTGAACGGTATAGCAATCAGCCCCAGCATTTT; CDR3 protein: CASSERYSNQPQHF